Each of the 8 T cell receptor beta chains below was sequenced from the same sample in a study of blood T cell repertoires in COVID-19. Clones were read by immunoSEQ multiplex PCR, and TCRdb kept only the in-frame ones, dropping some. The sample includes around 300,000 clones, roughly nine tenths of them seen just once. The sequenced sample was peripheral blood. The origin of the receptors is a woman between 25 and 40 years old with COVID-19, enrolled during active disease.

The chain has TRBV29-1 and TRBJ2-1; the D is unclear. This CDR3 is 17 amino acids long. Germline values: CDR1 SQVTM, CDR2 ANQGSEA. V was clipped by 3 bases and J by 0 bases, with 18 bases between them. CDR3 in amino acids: CSVDYNSAPSSYNEQFF. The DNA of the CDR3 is TGCAGCGTTGATTATAACAGTGCGCCCAGCTCCTACAATGAGCAGTTCTTC.

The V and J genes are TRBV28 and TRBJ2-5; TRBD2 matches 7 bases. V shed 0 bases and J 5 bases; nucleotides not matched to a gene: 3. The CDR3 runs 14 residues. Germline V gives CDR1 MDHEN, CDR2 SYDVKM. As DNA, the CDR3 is TGTGCCAGCAGTTTATGGGGAGGGTACGAGACCCAGTACTTC. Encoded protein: CASSLWGGYETQYF.

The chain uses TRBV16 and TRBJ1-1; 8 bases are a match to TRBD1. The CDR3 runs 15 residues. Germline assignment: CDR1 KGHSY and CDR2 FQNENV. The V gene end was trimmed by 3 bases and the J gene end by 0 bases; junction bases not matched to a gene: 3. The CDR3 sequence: CASSHRTGMNTEAFF. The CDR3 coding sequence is TGTGCCAGCAGCCACAGGACAGGGATGAACACTGAAGCTTTCTTT.

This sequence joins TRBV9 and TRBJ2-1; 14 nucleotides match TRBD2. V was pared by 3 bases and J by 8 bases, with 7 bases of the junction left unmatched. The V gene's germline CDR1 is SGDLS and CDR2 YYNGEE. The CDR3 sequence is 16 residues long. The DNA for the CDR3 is TGTGCCAGCAGCGCCCAACCGACTAGCGGGAGGGATGAGCAGTTCTTC. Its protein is CASSAQPTSGRDEQFF.

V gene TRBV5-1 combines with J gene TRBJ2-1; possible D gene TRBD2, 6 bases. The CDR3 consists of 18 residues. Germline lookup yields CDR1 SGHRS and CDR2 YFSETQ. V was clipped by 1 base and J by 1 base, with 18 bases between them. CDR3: CASSLFGRAQGSYNEQFF. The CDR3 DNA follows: TGCGCCAGCAGCTTGTTCGGGAGAGCCCAGGGATCCTACAATGAGCAGTTCTTC.

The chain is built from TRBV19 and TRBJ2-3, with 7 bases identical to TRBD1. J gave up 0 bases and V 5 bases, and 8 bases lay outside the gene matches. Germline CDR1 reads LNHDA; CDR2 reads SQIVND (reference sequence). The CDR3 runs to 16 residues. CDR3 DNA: TGTGCCAGTAGTTCAGGGACAGCCTCTAGCACAGATACGCAGTATTTT. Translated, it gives CASSSGTASSTDTQYF.

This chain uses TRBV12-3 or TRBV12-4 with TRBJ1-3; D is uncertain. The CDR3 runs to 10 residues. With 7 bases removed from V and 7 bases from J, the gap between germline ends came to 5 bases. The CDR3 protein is CASIQNTIYF. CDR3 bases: TGTGCCAGCATCCAGAACACCATATATTTT.

The CDR3 loop reads CASSTPGNYGYTF. CDR3 sequence (DNA): TGTGCCAGCAGCACTCCCGGGAACTATGGCTACACCTTC. The rearrangement links TRBV7-9 to TRBJ1-2; D is unclear. The ends were cut back, 5 bases at V and 2 bases at J, with 9 bases in the middle. Germline loops: CDR1 SEHNR, CDR2 FQNEAQ (reference sequence). The CDR3 is 13 residues long.